This T cell receptor (beta chain) was identified in a study of T cell repertoires in cytomegalovirus infection. Study-wide background: Both recently identified HLA-C-restricted and well-studied HLA-B-restricted CMV epitopes were used in the study. Based on public TCR beta signatures, there were indications of CMV infection and of a matching HLA type. Study outcomes and limitations: The study found HLA-C-restricted CMV-specific TCR beta clonotypes dominating the ex vivo response. Accumulated public TCR beta family frequency recognized individuals carrying CMV together with the relevant HLA.

CDR3 length: 17 residues. The V and J ends lost 1 base and 5 bases, in that order; junction bases with no gene match: 11. TCRdb independently ran MiXCR on the reads; one entry per CDR3 protein. The repertoire consists of 640,000 or so distinct CDR3 sequences, with roughly a third occurring once and the leading ten covering about 20%. This clonotype was recorded a few times. Its cognate antigen is unknown. This sequence was found in a human donor in good health (CMV status not recorded). Some clones in this sample may be carry-over from other donors' samples. The sample in question was cultured PBMCs, obtained from culture after CMV antigen stimulation. The chain joins TRBV12-3 or TRBV12-4 to TRBJ1-2; 9 nucleotides agree with TRBD1. CDR3 DNA: TGTGCCAGCAGTTTAGAGCTTTCCGGGACAGGGAGTTATGGCTACACCTTC. This encodes CASSLELSGTGSYGYTF.